The table lists the clone carrying this TCR beta chain with a few counts. Its specificity is unknown. This may arise from a read error, as a much more abundant clone is one base away. There were TCR beta CDR3 regions amplified from RNA transcripts. The HTBI primer set served for first-round RT-PCR of the TCR CDR3. TCRdb analysed the multiplex PCR reads with MiXCR anew, one entry per CDR3 protein. Among some 770,000 distinct CDR3 sequences listed, about a sixth were seen once. This sample stems from a study of T cells in Graves' hyperthyroidism and ophthalmopathy. Study conclusions and caveats: A 13 V-J model separated ophthalmopathy from stable hyperthyroidism.

The TCR sequence derives from a man younger than 35 with Graves' hyperthyroidism. Sequencing was carried out using blood.

CDR3 amino acids: CAGSPSRTGGIYEQYF. The CDR3 DNA is TGTGCCGGCAGTCCTTCCCGGACAGGGGGTATCTACGAGCAGTACTTC. The chain employs TRBV12-3 or TRBV12-4 and TRBJ2-7; 10 nucleotides align to TRBD1. This CDR3 spans 16 amino acids.